This TCR beta chain was sequenced during a study of T-cell memory formation after mild COVID-19. The wider study: Among the donors, TCR clusters were largely specific to each donor. Overall study results and limits: Pre-infection memory harbored some responding clones, suggesting cross-reactive memory joined.

TCRdb called the 5' RACE reads again in MiXCR, with one record for every CDR3 protein. This table holds about 270,000 distinct CDR3 sequences, about a sixth found once. Per germline, CDR1 SGHVS and CDR2 FNYEAQ. The germline V and J ends were trimmed by 5 bases and 8 bases, with 16 bases remaining between them. CDR3 length: 15 residues. In the case of this clonotype: What it recognizes is unknown.

The chain joins TRBV7-6 to TRBJ1-6; possibly TRBD1 for D (6 bases). This clonotype was obtained from a young man who had mild COVID-19 (a few samples of this study predate the infection). Cell type and time point are not known. Sequences were obtained from PBMCs or a T cell subset sorted from them (not recorded which). This CDR3 reads CASSQRGRQDSPLHF. CDR3 sequence (DNA): TGTGCCAGCAGCCAAAGGGGCCGACAGGATTCACCCCTCCACTTT.